Shown below are 18 T cell receptor beta chains from a single sample sequenced in a study of T cell repertoires in aging, cancer and after chemotherapy. Amplification of TCR beta used genomic DNA extracted from peripheral blood. Rearranged V-D-J TRB sequences were amplified with a mixed TRB-A/B primer pool. TCRdb reanalysed the multiplex PCR reads using MiXCR and keeps one entry per CDR3 protein. The sample has roughly 1,200 distinct CDR3 sequences, 25% to 30% seen once; the top ten hold about 79%. What was sequenced was blood. These TCRs come from a human donor with a blood cancer.

This clonotype is judged large (0.1 to 1%). This chain links TRBV19 with TRBJ1-1, with 7 positions matching TRBD1. The germline V gene has CDR1 LNHDA and CDR2 SQIVND (reference sequence). Trimming cost V 1 base and J 3 bases; bases outside gene matches: 5. CDR3 size: 15 residues. Here the CDR3 reads CASSIGQGFHTEAFF. The CDR3 DNA reads as TGTGCCAGTAGTATAGGACAGGGCTTCCACACTGAAGCTTTCTTT.

By share, this clonotype counts as medium-sized. This chain uses TRBV29-1 with TRBJ2-3; 10 bases fit TRBD1. Germline CDR1 SQVTM, CDR2 ANQGSEA. Losses at the gene ends were 1 base for V and 6 bases for J; bases not matched to a gene: 7. This CDR3 spans 15 amino acids. CDR3 region: CSVEGTGGVMDTQYF. The CDR3 DNA is TGCAGCGTTGAAGGGACAGGGGGTGTAATGGATACGCAGTATTTT.

This clonotype was seen a few times. The genes are TRBV5-6 and TRBJ1-4; D remains unclear. Germline loops: CDR1 SGHDT, CDR2 YYEEEE. This CDR3 is built from 14 residues. Trimming removed 0 bases at V and 4 bases at J, with 7 bases between. Written as DNA, the CDR3 is TGTGCCAGCAGCTTGGCCCGGGGTAATGAAAAACTGTTTTTT. It codes for CASSLARGNEKLFF.

By share, this clonotype ranks as medium-sized. The V gene is TRBV19, the J gene TRBJ2-7; D is uncertain. V dropped 3 bases and J dropped 3 bases, with 12 bases sitting between them. Germline CDR1 reads LNHDA; CDR2 reads SQIVND (reference sequence). The length of the CDR3 is 14 residues. The CDR3 reads CASSMGNSNYEQYF. CDR3 coding DNA: TGTGCCAGTAGTATGGGAAACAGCAACTACGAGCAGTACTTC.

The V and J genes are TRBV5-6 and TRBJ1-2; D call uncertain. CDR3 length: 15 amino acids. Deletions cut 0 bases from V and 3 bases from J, with 12 bases between. Germline assignment: CDR1 SGHDT and CDR2 YYEEEE. As DNA, the CDR3 is TGTGCCAGCAGCTTGGGGGATAGGAGGGACTATGGCTACACCTTC. Translating it yields CASSLGDRRDYGYTF.

This clonotype is judged medium-sized (0.01 to 0.1%). This sequence joins TRBV19 and TRBJ1-2, with a weak D call TRBD1 (6 bases). This CDR3 is 13 amino acids long. Germline CDR1 is LNHDA and CDR2 is SQIVND (reference sequence). The V gene lost 3 bases and the J gene lost 8 bases, with 13 bases spanning the gap. The CDR3 sequence: CASSMGGFQGYTF. The DNA for the CDR3 is TGTGCCAGTAGTATGGGGGGCTTTCAGGGCTACACCTTC.

This clonotype is labeled as medium-sized. The rearrangement uses TRBV27 and TRBJ1-2; D perhaps matches TRBD1 (6 bases). V shed 7 bases and J shed 0 bases, with 18 bases lying between them. Germline CDR1 MNHEY, CDR2 SMNVEV (reference sequence). This CDR3 has 16 residues. Here the CDR3 reads CASTPGGRGSNYGYTF. The CDR3 nucleotides read TGTGCCAGCACTCCGGGGGGGAGGGGGTCTAACTATGGCTACACCTTC.

This clonotype was seen a handful of times. The chain combines TRBV7-3 with TRBJ2-3; weak D call: TRBD1 (5 bases). CDR3 length: 17 residues. The V gene's germline CDR1 is SGHTA and CDR2 FQGTGA. V was shortened by 1 base and J by 0 bases, with 14 bases between the two germline ends. CDR3 coding DNA: TGTGCCAGCAGCTTAATGGCGACAGCCAGTAGCACAGATACGCAGTATTTT. This encodes CASSLMATASSTDTQYF.

Points on this clonotype: The germline gene is not matched at one end of the junction; a read error may be the cause. The chain employs TRBV12-3 or TRBV12-4 and TRBJ2-5; D is possibly TRBD2 (5 bases). The CDR3 totals 14 residues. CDR3 sequence (DNA): TGTGCCAGCAGCCCAGACCCGCCGGGAAACACGAGGCACTTC. Amino acids: CASSPDPPGNTRHF.

With regard to this clonotype: One base away lies a much larger clone, so this may be a sequencing read error. The rearrangement joins TRBV15 to TRBJ2-7; 8 positions match TRBD1. Germline values: CDR1 LNHNV, CDR2 YYDKDF (reference sequence). This CDR3 has 16 residues. V was pared by 3 bases and J by 3 bases, with 10 bases of the junction left unmatched. CDR3 protein: CATSSPRTGFDYEQYF. The CDR3, as DNA: TGTGCCACCAGCAGCCCCCGGACAGGGTTTGACTACGAGCAGTACTTC. Drawing the rest from reference TRBV15 and TRBJ2-7, the complete variable domain is DAMVIQNPRYQVTQFGKPVTLSCSQTLNHNVMYWYQQKSSQAPKLLFHYYDKDFNNEADTPDNFQSRRPNTSFCFLDIRSPGLGDTAMYLCATSSPRTGFDYEQYFGPGTRLTVT.

This clonotype counts as medium-sized. The chain recombines TRBV19 with TRBJ2-2; D possibly corresponds to TRBD1 (5 bases). Trimming took off 3 bases at V and 6 bases at J, with 8 bases between the two ends. This CDR3 has 13 residues. CDR1 LNHDA and CDR2 SQIVND come from the germline V gene (reference sequence). In nucleotides, the CDR3 is TGTGCCAGTAGTATTCAGGGATCCGGGGAGCTGTTTTTT. Protein sequence: CASSIQGSGELFF.

The rearrangement joins TRBV11-1 to TRBJ2-3; 13 positions match TRBD2. Trimming at V came to 4 bases and at J to 5 bases, leaving 9 bases not matched to a gene. The CDR3 totals 17 residues. CDR1 SGHAT and CDR2 FQDESV come from the germline V gene (reference sequence). This CDR3 reads CASSSNVLAGGQDTQYF. The DNA of the CDR3 is TGTGCCAGCAGCTCCAACGTACTAGCGGGAGGGCAAGATACGCAGTATTTT.

The J gene is TRBJ2-1, the V gene TRBV7-9; D ambiguous. Germline CDR1 and CDR2: SEHNR and FQNEAQ (reference sequence). V lost 1 base, J lost 8 bases, and 18 bases lay in between. CDR3 size: 16 residues. The CDR3 nucleotides are TGTGCCAGCAGCTTAGAACAGCATGAGCGTCCATATGAGCAGTTCTTC. Amino acid sequence: CASSLEQHERPYEQFF.

The sample holds one count of this clonotype. A much larger clone sits a single nucleotide away, making a read error possible. The chain uses TRBV18 and TRBJ2-6; perhaps TRBD1 as D (5 bases). The CDR3 contains 16 residues. Germline loops: CDR1 KGHSH, CDR2 LQKENI. In nucleotides, the CDR3 is TGTGCCAGCTCACCCGGACAAAGCTCTGGGGACAACGTCCTGACTTTC. Its translation is CASSPGQSSGDNVLTF.

In this sample, this clonotype turned up a few times. With a much larger clone just one base away, this may be a read error. The genes are TRBV6-5 and TRBJ1-2; D is ambiguous. Deletions cut 2 bases from V and 10 bases from J, with 14 bases between. There are 13 residues in the CDR3. Germline V gives CDR1 MNHEY, CDR2 SVGAGI. CDR3 in amino acids: CASSYGQAEDYTF. In DNA form, the CDR3 reads TGTGCCAGCAGTTACGGGCAGGCCGAGGACTACACCTTC.

Concerning this clonotype: The junction does not match germline at one end; this may be a read error. The chain couples TRBV12-3 or TRBV12-4 to TRBJ1-4, with D possibly being TRBD1 (5 bases). The CDR3 covers 15 residues. For the CDR3, the DNA is TGTGCCAACAGTTTAGGTTACAGGTCGGAAGAAAAACTGTTTTTT. Its protein is CANSLGYRSEEKLFF.

By proportion, this clonotype is medium-sized. This chain uses TRBV6-5 with TRBJ1-2; unclear D gene. The V gene lost 7 bases and the J gene lost 3 bases, with 18 bases spanning the gap. Per the germline V gene, CDR1 is MNHEY and CDR2 is SVGAGI. The CDR3 runs 15 residues. CDR3 protein: CASTPDGRSDYGYTF. CDR3 sequence (DNA): TGTGCCAGCACCCCGGACGGCAGGAGTGACTATGGCTACACCTTC.

The table lists this clonotype with a few counts. This chain connects TRBV11-2 to TRBJ2-2; 14 nucleotides line up with TRBD2. This CDR3 comprises 18 residues. With 8 bases clipped from V and 5 bases from J, the junction kept 13 bases outside the gene matches. Germline V gives CDR1 SGHAT, CDR2 FQNNGV. CDR3 region: CASSGMGTSGSVTGELFF. The DNA of the CDR3 is TGTGCCAGCTCCGGGATGGGGACTAGCGGGAGTGTTACCGGGGAGCTGTTTTTT.